Each of the 28 T cell receptor beta chains below was sequenced from the same sample in a study of T cells in Graves' hyperthyroidism and ophthalmopathy. The TCR beta CDR3 regions underwent amplification using RNA transcripts as the source. First-round RT-PCR of the TCR CDR3 relied on the HTBI primer set. Each CDR3 protein is one row after TCRdb ran MiXCR on the multiplex PCR reads. The table includes around 420,000 distinct CDR3 sequences, roughly 13% detected once. Sample: blood. Receptor source: a woman between 18 and 29 years old with Graves' hyperthyroidism.

This clonotype has only a few counts. This chain uses TRBV29-1 with TRBJ2-1; tentative D call: TRBD2 (5 bases). The CDR3 length is 15 residues. The germline CDR1 and CDR2 sequences are SQVTM and ANQGSEA. Deletions cut 3 bases from V and 4 bases from J, with 16 bases between. The CDR3 region is CSVDGRTAVYNEQFF. As DNA, the CDR3 is TGCAGCGTTGACGGTAGGACTGCCGTTTACAATGAGCAGTTCTTC.

This clonotype was seen a handful of times. V usage is TRBV30 and J usage is TRBJ2-7, with D possibly matching TRBD1 (6 bases). CDR1 and CDR2 (germline): GTSNPN, SVGIG (reference sequence). The CDR3 spans 12 residues. V lost 0 bases to trimming and J lost 6 bases, with 9 bases between them. Here the CDR3 reads CAWSVKGVEQYF. The CDR3 DNA reads as TGTGCCTGGAGTGTTAAGGGGGTCGAGCAGTACTTC.

The chain joins TRBV7-9 to TRBJ2-2, with 10 nucleotides matching TRBD2. CDR3 length equals 16 residues. CDR1 and CDR2 from the germline V gene are SEHNR and FQNEAQ (reference sequence). V trimming: 10 bases; J trimming: 3 bases; junction bases outside the gene matches: 11. The CDR3, as DNA: TGTGCCATCGGACTAGCGGCCCTCCGGGACACCGGGGAGCTGTTTTTT. It encodes CAIGLAALRDTGELFF.

Ten or more counts support this clonotype. The V and J genes are TRBV6-1 and TRBJ1-2; D is perhaps TRBD1 (5 bases). The germline CDR1 and CDR2 sequences are MNHNS and SASEGT. V lost 7 bases and J 2 bases, leaving 11 bases between the germline ends. This CDR3 is built from 13 residues. CDR3 sequence (DNA): TGTGCCAGCACCAGCCGGGACAACTATGGCTACACCTTC. The encoded protein is CASTSRDNYGYTF.

Ten or more counts support this clonotype. The chain uses TRBV7-9 and TRBJ2-1; TRBD1 agrees at 7 bases. From germline, CDR1 is SEHNR and CDR2 FQNEAQ (reference sequence). There are 12 residues in the CDR3. V lost 5 bases and J lost 9; bases outside the gene matches: 4. The CDR3 sequence is CASSTNRGEQFF. In DNA, the CDR3 is TGTGCCAGCAGCACCAACAGGGGTGAGCAGTTCTTC.

This chain joins TRBV20-1 and TRBJ2-3, with 10 bases aligning to TRBD2. Germline V gives CDR1 DFQATT, CDR2 SNEGSKA (reference sequence). J gave up 4 bases and V 6 bases, and 7 bases lay outside the gene matches. This CDR3 region has 14 residues. The CDR3 nucleotides read TGCAGTGCAAAGCTAGCGGGAGTACCAGATACGCAGTATTTT. The encoded protein is CSAKLAGVPDTQYF.

This clonotype was counted many times. V gene TRBV20-1 combines with J gene TRBJ1-2; TRBD1 is a possible D gene (5 bases). Per germline, CDR1 DFQATT and CDR2 SNEGSKA (reference sequence). This CDR3 contains 15 residues. Trimming took off 3 bases at V and 2 bases at J, with 16 bases between the two ends. CDR3 protein: CSASGWQGFNYGYTF. The DNA for the CDR3 is TGCAGTGCTAGCGGATGGCAGGGTTTCAACTATGGCTACACCTTC.

This clonotype was seen repeatedly, ten times or more. The V and J genes are TRBV6-1 and TRBJ1-4, with 9 bases identical to TRBD1. CDR1 is MNHNS, CDR2 SASEGT, per germline. Germline trimming cut 6 bases from V and 8 bases from J; bases unmatched to any gene: 7. The CDR3 contains 14 residues. Here the CDR3 reads CASRKTGGDEKLFF. CDR3 DNA sequence: TGTGCCAGCAGAAAGACAGGGGGTGACGAAAAACTGTTTTTT.

The genes are TRBV2 and TRBJ1-2; D unresolved. This CDR3 comprises 14 residues. The germline V gene encodes CDR1 SNHLY and CDR2 FYNNEI. V was clipped by 5 bases and J by 4 bases, with 14 bases between them. As DNA, the CDR3 is TGTGCCAGCAGTTTTACGGTAACGGGCTATGGCTACACCTTC. Translation: CASSFTVTGYGYTF.

This clonotype has ten or more counts. The J gene is TRBJ2-6, the V gene TRBV4-3, with D perhaps matching TRBD1 (6 bases). The CDR3 totals 15 residues. The germline CDR1 and CDR2 sequences are LGHNA and YSLEER. V lost 4 bases to trimming and J lost 0 bases, with 7 bases between them. CDR3 sequence: CASSRDNSGANVLTF. In DNA, the CDR3 is TGCGCCAGCAGCCGGGACAACTCTGGGGCCAACGTCCTGACTTTC.

This clonotype was observed a few times. This is likely a read error, given that the CDR3 carries no conserved phenylalanine or tryptophan at its end. This chain connects TRBV28 to TRBJ2-1; D gene ambiguous. CDR3 length: 15 amino acids. Between the trimmed V and J ends, which lost 2 bases and 2 bases, there was a span of 10 bases. The germline V gene has CDR1 MDHEN and CDR2 SYDVKM. The CDR3 DNA reads TGTGCCAGCAGTTTAGTCTCAATCACCTACAATGAGCAGTTCCTC. Its translation is CASSLVSITYNEQFL.

Only a few counts were recorded for this clonotype. This chain links TRBV7-8 with TRBJ1-6; no clear D. The CDR3 is made up of 15 amino acids. Germline assignment: CDR1 SGHVS and CDR2 FQNEAQ. V lost 1 base to trimming and J lost 5 bases, with 9 bases between them. CDR3 amino acids: CASSLERRDNSPLHF. DNA of the CDR3: TGTGCCAGCAGCTTAGAGCGGCGGGATAATTCACCCCTCCACTTT. The full variable domain, its missing parts supplied by reference TRBV7-8 and TRBJ1-6, is GAGVSQSPRYKVAKRGQDVALRCDPISGHVSLFWYQQALGQGPEFLTYFQNEAQLDKSGLPSDRFFAERPEGSVSTLKIQRTQQEDSAVYLCASSLERRDNSPLHFGNGTRLTVT.

This clonotype was detected ten times or more. V gene TRBV11-2 combines with J gene TRBJ2-3; D ambiguous. CDR1 and CDR2 from the germline V gene are SGHAT and FQNNGV. V was clipped by 4 bases and J by 2 bases, with 4 bases between them. This CDR3 is 12 amino acids long. The CDR3 loop reads CASSYDTDTQYF. For the CDR3, the DNA is TGTGCCAGCAGCTATGACACAGATACGCAGTATTTT.

V is TRBV10-2 and J is TRBJ1-1; D is perhaps TRBD1 (5 bases). Germline V gene lookup returns CDR1 WSHSY and CDR2 SAAADI. Trimming shortened V by 5 bases and J by 6 bases, and 10 bases separated the two germline ends. CDR3 length: 12 residues. This chain's CDR3 is CASSTTGSEAFF. The CDR3 region has the DNA TGCGCCAGCAGTACTACAGGCTCTGAAGCTTTCTTT.

This clonotype was recorded at least ten times. The gene calls are TRBV15 and TRBJ2-3; 7 bases match TRBD2. The V gene's germline CDR1 is LNHNV and CDR2 YYDKDF (reference sequence). V gave up 3 bases and J gave up 5 bases; unmatched junction bases: 8. CDR3 length: 15 residues. The DNA of the CDR3 is TGTGCCACCAGCAGCGGGGGGAGGGGAGGAGATACGCAGTATTTT. It codes for CATSSGGRGGDTQYF.

The rearrangement uses TRBV13 and TRBJ2-1; the match to TRBD2 covers 8 bases. The CDR3 has 18 residues. The germline V gene has CDR1 PRHDT and CDR2 FYEKMQ (reference sequence). The V segment lost 1 base and the J segment 2 bases; nucleotides outside the gene matches: 10. CDR3 in DNA: TGTGCCAGCAGCTTAGAAGGCCCGCGGGAGGCGACCTACAATGAGCAGTTCTTC. Its translation: CASSLEGPREATYNEQFF. Filled out from reference TRBV13 and TRBJ2-1, the complete variable domain reads AAGVIQSPRHLIKEKRETATLKCYPIPRHDTVYWYQQGPGQDPQFLISFYEKMQSDKGSIPDRFSAQQFSDYHSELNMSSLELGDSALYFCASSLEGPREATYNEQFFGPGTRLTVL.

This clonotype was counted at least ten times. The gene calls are TRBV27 and TRBJ2-6; 10 bases fit TRBD1. The V gene's germline CDR1 is MNHEY and CDR2 SMNVEV (reference sequence). The CDR3 runs to 16 residues. Trimming took 10 bases from V and 1 from J; bases not matched to a gene: 7. The CDR3 region has the DNA TGTGCCATCGGGACAGGGGTAGGGTCTGGGGCCAACGTCCTGACTTTC. It encodes CAIGTGVGSGANVLTF.

A remark on this clonotype: This may be a read error: a much more frequent sequence differs by one nucleotide. The CDR3 coding sequence is TGTGCCAACAGCTCTAGCGGGAGGGCGATACGGAATGAGCAGTTCTTC. Its protein product is CANSSSGRAIRNEQFF. This chain connects TRBV11-2 to TRBJ2-1; 12 positions match TRBD2. The CDR3 covers 16 residues. Germline V gives CDR1 SGHAT, CDR2 FQNNGV.

This clonotype was observed a handful of times. The genes are TRBV6-1 and TRBJ2-3; possibly TRBD1 for D (5 bases). V lost 5 bases, J lost 4 bases, and 13 bases lay in between. The CDR3 length is 14 residues. In germline, CDR1 is MNHNS, CDR2 SASEGT. The CDR3 DNA reads as TGTGCCAGCAGTCCGACAGCAACGGCAGATACGCAGTATTTT. This translates into CASSPTATADTQYF.

In its sample, this clonotype was seen many times. V is TRBV24-1 and J is TRBJ1-2; D is unresolved. The CDR3 runs 14 residues. CDR1 is KGHDR, CDR2 SFDVKD, per germline. Between the trimmed V and J ends, which lost 4 bases and 1 base, there was a span of 9 bases. DNA of the CDR3: TGTGCCACCAGTGAGGCGACGGGTAACTATGGCTACACCTTC. This encodes CATSEATGNYGYTF.

This clonotype was detected many times. V usage is TRBV18 and J usage is TRBJ2-1, with D perhaps matching TRBD1 or TRBD2 (5 bases each). The germline V and J ends were trimmed by 2 bases and 2 bases, with 10 bases remaining between them. The CDR3 contains 15 residues. The germline CDR1 and CDR2 sequences are KGHSH and LQKENI. CDR3: CASSPGGDPYNEQFF. The DNA of the CDR3 is TGTGCCAGCTCACCAGGTGGGGACCCCTACAATGAGCAGTTCTTC.

This clonotype was observed a handful of times. The V and J genes are TRBV10-3 and TRBJ1-2; D uncertain. V was pared by 0 bases and J by 4 bases, with 27 bases between. The CDR3 covers 20 residues. Germline assignment: CDR1 ENHRY and CDR2 SYGVKD. The CDR3 loop reads CAISESIENIRQPAAYGYTF. CDR3 in DNA: TGTGCCATCAGTGAGTCGATAGAAAACATCCGGCAACCGGCGGCCTATGGCTACACCTTC.

This clonotype was seen ten or more times. V usage is TRBV20-1 and J usage is TRBJ2-1; D not certain. CDR1 and CDR2 (germline): DFQATT, SNEGSKA (reference sequence). Between the trimmed V and J ends, which lost 0 bases and 8 bases, there was a span of 11 bases. The CDR3 runs to 13 residues. CDR3 sequence reads: CSAREYSSYEQFF. The CDR3, as DNA: TGCAGTGCTAGAGAATATTCAAGTTATGAGCAGTTCTTC.

In this sample, this clonotype turned up many times. The genes are TRBV6-1 and TRBJ2-7; 7 nucleotides match TRBD2. The CDR3 is 16 residues long. Germline-derived CDR1 and CDR2 are MNHNS and SASEGT. V lost 5 bases, J lost 2 bases, and 12 bases stayed unmatched. The CDR3 here is CASSYSGQGFPYEQYF. The CDR3 coding sequence is TGTGCCAGCAGTTATAGCGGGCAGGGCTTCCCCTACGAGCAGTACTTC.

This clonotype appeared a single time. The gene calls are TRBV5-1 and TRBJ2-7; perhaps TRBD1 as D (5 bases). V was shortened by 4 bases and J by 3 bases, with 17 bases between the two germline ends. Germline lookup yields CDR1 SGHRS and CDR2 YFSETQ. This CDR3 comprises 15 residues. The CDR3 nucleotides read TGCGCCAGCAGCCCGGACACCGGCCCGCGCTACGAGCAGTACTTC. This sequence encodes CASSPDTGPRYEQYF.

This clonotype showed up many times. The rearrangement joins TRBV6-2 or TRBV6-3 to TRBJ1-5; D gene unclear. Trimming took 6 bases from V and 3 from J, leaving 9 bases between them. Germline assignment: CDR1 MNHEY and CDR2 SVGEGT. CDR3 length: 13 residues. CDR3 region: CASRGPNNQPQHF. CDR3 in DNA: TGTGCCAGCAGAGGACCGAACAATCAGCCCCAGCATTTT.

In its sample, this clonotype was seen many times. This rearrangement joins TRBV12-3 or TRBV12-4 to TRBJ2-7, with TRBD1 identical over 7 bases. Trimming cost V 3 bases and J 3 bases; bases outside gene matches: 5. This CDR3 spans 14 amino acids. CDR3 protein: CASSFEQGFYEQYF. CDR3 bases: TGTGCCAGCAGTTTTGAACAGGGGTTCTACGAGCAGTACTTC.

This clonotype occurred a few times. A much larger clone lies a single base off, so this may be a read error. The chain joins TRBV11-2 to TRBJ2-3; TRBD1 matches 7 bases. Germline lookup yields CDR1 SGHAT and CDR2 FQNNGV. This CDR3 region has 16 residues. V shed 4 bases, J shed 8 bases, and the junction held 15 bases outside the gene matches. CDR3 loop: CASSSLRPGTAGTQYF. DNA of the CDR3: TGTGCCAGCAGCTCCTTAAGACCCGGGACAGCAGGTACGCAGTATTTT.